What follows is one T cell receptor beta chain and its context. Its matching antigen is unknown. These data come from a study of cytomegalovirus exposure and HLA in healthy donors. General study findings and limits: Earlier analysis looked at TCR beta V segments, and most were productive about 87% or about 30% of the time. The study flagged some 170 TCR beta chains as cytomegalovirus-associated. The majority of CMV-associated TCR beta chains were reported as apparently HLA-restricted in a later analysis.

The germline CDR1 and CDR2 sequences are SEHNR and FQNEAQ (reference sequence). The germline V and J ends were trimmed by 2 bases and 2 bases, with 7 bases remaining between them. There are 14 residues in the CDR3. A multiplex PCR was run with 60 Vbeta primers and 13 Jbeta primers. The assay was immunoSEQ multiplex PCR, and TCRdb's table has in-frame clones only and misses some. This sample has roughly 140,000 clones, with about 79% found just once. The chain couples TRBV7-9 to TRBJ2-4, with D uncertain. Sample: PBMCs. The receptor comes from a man aged 35-49 years in good health and CMV-seropositive. As DNA, the CDR3 is TGTGCCAGCAGCTTACCACAAACCAAAAACATTCAGTACTTC. Translating gives CASSLPQTKNIQYF.